This is a list of T cell receptor beta chains from one sample in a study of post-analysis software for immune sequencing data. Each CDR3 protein gets one entry after TCRdb re-called the PCR reads with MiXCR. The sample holds about 800,000 distinct CDR3 sequences, 25% to 30% seen once. Sample: blood. Receptor source: a girl under 18 with multiple sclerosis. The CDR3 runs from the conserved cysteine through the conserved F or W. Fields, in order: clone size, J gene, V gene, D gene, CDR3 DNA, CDR3 protein. A D gene is named only where the DNA matches it firmly. Clone size is shown for a subset of rows, as once, few, many or a class of expanded clone.

few,TRBJ2-7,TRBV4-3,-,TGCGCCAGCAGCCACACACCCGTCGGGGCGGTCGAGCAGTACTTC,CASSHTPVGAVEQYF
-,TRBJ2-7,TRBV9,TRBD1,TGTGCCAGCAGCGTAGCCCCGACAGGGTCGTTGTACGAGCAGTACTTC,CASSVAPTGSLYEQYF
few,TRBJ1-4,TRBV29-1,-,TGCAGCGTCGCCGCGAGGGGGGCAGGAGAAAAACTGTTTTTT,CSVAARGAGEKLFF
many,TRBJ2-3,TRBV10-3,-,TGTGCCATCAGTGAGCACTCAAGTCCTAGCACAGATACGCAGTATTTT,CAISEHSSPSTDTQYF
-,TRBJ2-4,TRBV11-2,-,TGTGCCAGCAACCCAGGGGGGGAGGGGGCCAAAAACATTCAGTACTTC,CASNPGGEGAKNIQYF
many,TRBJ2-7,TRBV4-3,-,TGCGCCAGCAGTCAAAGTACCCACACCTACGAGCAGTACTTC,CASSQSTHTYEQYF
few,TRBJ2-6,TRBV10-3,-,TGTGCCATCAGTGCTTTGTCGGAATTCTCTGGGGCCAACGTCCTGACTTTC,CAISALSEFSGANVLTF
-,TRBJ1-3,TRBV20-1,-,TGCAGTGCTAGAGTGCCGTTATTTTCGTGGGGGGCCACTGGAAACACCATATATTTT,CSARVPLFSWGATGNTIYF
few,TRBJ2-5,TRBV14,-,TGTGCCAGCAGCCAATTTGTGAGGGGGGAGACCCAGTACTTC,CASSQFVRGETQYF
once,TRBJ2-1,TRBV7-9,-,TGTGCCAGCAGCTTAGGGCTAGTAAGCTCCTACAATGAGCAGTTCTTC,CASSLGLVSSYNEQFF
-,TRBJ2-2,TRBV7-2,-,TGTGCCAGCAGCTTATCGGGACAGAACACCGGGGAGCTGTTTTTT,CASSLSGQNTGELFF
-,TRBJ1-4,TRBV20-1,-,TGCAGTGCTAGCTCAGAGGTTGAAAAACTGTTTTTT,CSASSEVEKLFF
few,TRBJ2-5,TRBV15,TRBD1,TGTGCCACCCGGACAGGGAGGTTCGAGACCCAGTACTTC,CATRTGRFETQYF
-,TRBJ2-7,TRBV7-7,-,TGTGCCAGCAGCTTAAGGTCGGGGACTGGCTACGAGCAGTACTTC,CASSLRSGTGYEQYF
-,TRBJ1-6,TRBV10-3,-,TGTGCCATCAGTGAGTCGCAGGGTGGCTCCTATAATTCACCCCTCCACTTT,CAISESQGGSYNSPLHF
-,TRBJ2-3,TRBV7-2,-,TGTGCCAGCAGCCACTTCAACACAGATACGCAGTATTTT,CASSHFNTDTQYF
-,TRBJ2-5,TRBV29-1,-,TGCAGCGTAGGAGGAGGGGGCGGGATTGAGCAGTACTTC,CSVGGGGGIEQYF
-,TRBJ2-7,TRBV5-1,-,TGCGCCAGCAGCTCGCCAAACGGAGCTCACTACGAGCAGTACTTC,CASSSPNGAHYEQYF
few,TRBJ1-5,TRBV7-9,-,TGTGCCAGCAGCCGCGGGGACGGGGGGTACAATCAGCCCCAGCATTTT,CASSRGDGGYNQPQHF
few,TRBJ2-2,TRBV27,-,TGTGCCAGCCCACACGCCCGGGGCTACAACACCGGGGAGCTGTTTTTT,CASPHARGYNTGELFF
few,TRBJ2-7,TRBV3-1,TRBD2,TGTGCCAGCAGCCGGGGAGGGTACCCCTACGAGCAGTACTTC,CASSRGGYPYEQYF
few,TRBJ2-1,TRBV6-1,-,TGTGCCAGCAACCGGGATGGGGGCGCCTACAATGAGCAGTTCTTC,CASNRDGGAYNEQFF
few,TRBJ2-5,TRBV6-2/TRBV6-3,-,TGTGCCAGCAACCCTAGGGTTTGGGAGACCCAGTACTTC,CASNPRVWETQYF
few,TRBJ2-5,TRBV7-2,-,TGTGCCAGCAGCCCCCGCCAGAAAGGGACACGGGGACAAGAGACCCAGTACTTC,CASSPRQKGTRGQETQYF
-,TRBJ1-5,TRBV12-3/TRBV12-4,-,TGTGCCAGCAGCCAGTACCTTCAGGATGGACAGCCCCAGCATTTT,CASSQYLQDGQPQHF
-,TRBJ2-3,TRBV29-1,TRBD2,TGCAGCGTTGACGGGAGGGGTCCAGATACGCAGTATTTT,CSVDGRGPDTQYF
-,TRBJ1-2,TRBV3-1,-,TGTGCCAGCAGCCAAGAGCGGGCAGACTATGGCTACACCTTC,CASSQERADYGYTF
-,TRBJ2-3,TRBV12-5,TRBD1,TGTGCTAGTGGAAACGGACAGGCCACAGATACGCAGTATTTT,CASGNGQATDTQYF
-,TRBJ2-1,TRBV9,-,TGTGCCAGCAGCGTGGGTAATTCGGGACTTGGGTACAATGAGCAGTTCTTC,CASSVGNSGLGYNEQFF
-,TRBJ1-2,TRBV12-3/TRBV12-4,TRBD1,TGTGCCAGCAGTTTAAGGGCAGGGGGTGCCTATGGCTACACCTTC,CASSLRAGGAYGYTF
-,TRBJ2-5,TRBV27,-,TGTGCCAGCGCTCGGGATTCATTGTACCAAGAGACCCAGTACTTC,CASARDSLYQETQYF
-,TRBJ1-2,TRBV6-5,-,TGTGCCAGCAGCCGTGACCAATGGGGCTACACCTTC,CASSRDQWGYTF
-,TRBJ1-1,TRBV4-2,-,TGTGCCAGCAGCCAAGATGGAACAGTTCCTATGAACACTGAAGCTTTCTTT,CASSQDGTVPMNTEAFF
few,TRBJ2-5,TRBV20-1,-,TGCAGTGCGCAGATATCGTTTCAAGAGACCCAGTACTTC,CSAQISFQETQYF
-,TRBJ2-3,TRBV7-2,TRBD2,TGTGCCAGCAGCTTTCCCGGGACTAGCGTAGCTAGCACAGATACGCAGTATTTT,CASSFPGTSVASTDTQYF
few,TRBJ1-5,TRBV12-3/TRBV12-4,-,TGTGCCAGCCGGGCCGGCGGGGAAGCTCAGCCCCAGCATTTT,CASRAGGEAQPQHF
-,TRBJ2-5,TRBV6-6,-,TGTGCCAGCAGTTACTCTAACCAAGAGACCCAGTACTTC,CASSYSNQETQYF
-,TRBJ2-7,TRBV27,-,TGTGCCACCTCACCGGGAATGGTAGGCGAGCAGTACTTC,CATSPGMVGEQYF